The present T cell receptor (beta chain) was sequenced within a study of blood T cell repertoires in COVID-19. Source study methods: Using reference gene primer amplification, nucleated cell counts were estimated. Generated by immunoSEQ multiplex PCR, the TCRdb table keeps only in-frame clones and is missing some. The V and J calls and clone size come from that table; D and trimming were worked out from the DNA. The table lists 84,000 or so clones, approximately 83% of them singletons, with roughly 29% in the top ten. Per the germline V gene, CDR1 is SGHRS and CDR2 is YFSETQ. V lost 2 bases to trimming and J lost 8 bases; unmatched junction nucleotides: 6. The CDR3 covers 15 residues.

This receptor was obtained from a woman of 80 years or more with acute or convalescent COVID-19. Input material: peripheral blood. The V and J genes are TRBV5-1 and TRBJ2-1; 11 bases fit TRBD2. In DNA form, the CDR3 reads TGCGCCAGCAGCTTCGGGACTAGCGGTCCCGATGAGCAGTTCTTC. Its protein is CASSFGTSGPDEQFF.